The next 20 T cell receptor beta chains were all read from a single sample in a study of blood T cells in healthy people across ages. The second PCR ran about 6 to 12 cycles with a sample-barcoded 5' primer and J-beta primers. TCRdb re-called the 5' RACE reads through MiXCR, storing one row per CDR3 protein. The sample yields 1.8 million or so distinct CDR3 sequences, approximately 39% seen once. The sequenced sample was blood. The receptors derive from a human donor in good health.

This chain uses TRBV5-1 with TRBJ2-6; D not resolved. The CDR3 totals 17 residues. Trimming removed 1 base from V and 2 bases from J, with 13 bases in between. Germline-derived CDR1 and CDR2 are SGHRS and YFSETQ. CDR3 coding DNA: TGCGCCAGCAGCTTGCGAGCCCGTGGCCCTGGGGCCAACGTCCTGACTTTC. Residues: CASSLRARGPGANVLTF.

J is TRBJ2-3 and V is TRBV7-2; D remains ambiguous. Trimming removed 4 bases from V and 4 bases from J, with 9 bases in between. The length of the CDR3 is 13 residues. CDR1 and CDR2 from the germline V gene are SGHTA and FQGNSA. The CDR3 reads CASSSTQADTQYF. In DNA, the CDR3 is TGTGCCAGCAGCTCCACCCAGGCAGATACGCAGTATTTT.

V and J are TRBV6-1 and TRBJ2-3; tentatively, D is TRBD2 (5 bases). The germline V gene has CDR1 MNHNS and CDR2 SASEGT. V lost 5 bases, J lost 0 bases, and 15 bases lay in between. The CDR3 covers 16 residues. CDR3 in DNA: TGTGCCAGCAGTTTCGACGGGGTGGCTAGCACAGATACGCAGTATTTT. This gives the protein CASSFDGVASTDTQYF.

This clonotype has just a few counts. V usage is TRBV14 and J usage is TRBJ2-5; no clear D gene. V was shortened by 4 bases and J by 11 bases, with 17 bases between the two germline ends. In germline, CDR1 is SGHDN, CDR2 FVKESK. This CDR3 comprises 13 residues. The CDR3 nucleotides read TGTGCCAGCAGCCCCGCGACTGGGATGGAGCAGTACTTC. It yields the protein CASSPATGMEQYF.

The chain links TRBV11-2 to TRBJ2-3, with 7 nucleotides matching TRBD2. The ends lost 2 bases at V and 4 bases at J; junction bases unmatched: 6. From germline, CDR1 is SGHAT and CDR2 FQNNGV. The CDR3 length is 15 residues. CDR3: CASSLFQRDSDTQYF. CDR3 nucleotide sequence: TGTGCCAGCAGCTTATTCCAGCGGGACTCAGATACGCAGTATTTT. Drawing the rest from reference TRBV11-2 and TRBJ2-3, the complete variable domain is EAGVAQSPRYKIIEKRQSVAFWCNPISGHATLYWYQQILGQGPKLLIQFQNNGVVDDSQLPKDRFSAERLKGVDSTLKIQPAKLEDSAVYLCASSLFQRDSDTQYFGPGTRLTVL.

The V and J genes are TRBV7-2 and TRBJ2-3; 9 nucleotides line up with TRBD1. CDR3 size: 18 residues. With V trimmed by 2 bases and J by 1 base, 10 bases remained unmatched. Germline CDR1 reads SGHTA; CDR2 reads FQGNSA. CDR3 amino acids: CASSLTGGLSSGTDTQYF. Written as DNA, the CDR3 is TGTGCCAGCAGCTTAACAGGGGGCCTTTCGTCGGGCACAGATACGCAGTATTTT.

The V and J genes are TRBV24-1 and TRBJ2-2; the match to TRBD1 covers 10 bases. Germline CDR1 is KGHDR and CDR2 is SFDVKD. This CDR3 spans 15 amino acids. The junction had 3 bases not matched to a gene; V was cut back by 4 bases and J by 5 bases. The CDR3 spells CATSEGTGETGELFF. CDR3 nucleotide sequence: TGTGCCACCAGTGAGGGGACAGGGGAGACCGGGGAGCTGTTTTTT.

J is TRBJ1-2 and V is TRBV6-5; D is possibly TRBD1 (5 bases). V lost 2 bases to trimming and J lost 4 bases, with 11 bases between them. Germline V gives CDR1 MNHEY, CDR2 SVGAGI. This CDR3 is 14 amino acids long. The CDR3 DNA reads as TGTGCCAGCAGTTACCAAGACAGTATCTATGGCTACACCTTC. This translates into CASSYQDSIYGYTF.

This clonotype was seen a few times. The chain has TRBV4-1 and TRBJ2-3; TRBD2 agrees at 13 bases. Looked up from germline, CDR1 is MGHRA and CDR2 is YSYEKL. This CDR3 has 17 amino acids. V lost 3 bases and J lost 2; bases outside the gene matches: 5. In nucleotides, the CDR3 is TGCGCCAGCAGCCATAGGACTAGCGGGGGCTTCACAGATACGCAGTATTTT. This gives the protein CASSHRTSGGFTDTQYF.

This clonotype was observed a single time. The genes are TRBV27 and TRBJ1-1; D not certain. The CDR3 consists of 17 residues. Trimming took 5 bases from V and 0 from J, leaving 19 bases between them. Germline CDR1 and CDR2: MNHEY and SMNVEV (reference sequence). CDR3 loop: CASSNAEGGSLNTEAFF. DNA for the CDR3: TGTGCCAGCAGTAACGCGGAGGGTGGGAGCTTGAACACTGAAGCTTTCTTT.

The genes are TRBV6-2 or TRBV6-3 and TRBJ2-1; D may be TRBD2 (7 bases). V lost 7 bases to trimming and J lost 4 bases, with 17 bases between them. CDR1 is MNHEY and CDR2 is SVGEGT in the germline V gene. CDR3 length: 15 residues. The CDR3 DNA reads TGTGCCAGCACCCCTAGGGGGGGGATTTACAATGAGCAGTTCTTC. This translates into CASTPRGGIYNEQFF.

This clonotype was counted between two and nine times. The chain links TRBV19 to TRBJ2-1; the match to TRBD1 covers 9 bases. The junction had 5 bases not matched to a gene; V was cut back by 5 bases and J by 3 bases. CDR3 size: 15 residues. In germline, CDR1 is LNHDA, CDR2 SQIVND (reference sequence). Written as DNA, the CDR3 is TGTGCCAGTAGTCTTCGGACAGGGGACTACAATGAGCAGTTCTTC. Translating gives CASSLRTGDYNEQFF.

The V gene is TRBV7-2, the J gene TRBJ1-6; TRBD1 agrees at 10 bases. V gave up 3 bases and J gave up 1 base; unmatched junction bases: 9. CDR3 length: 19 residues. Germline CDR1 is SGHTA and CDR2 is FQGNSA. The CDR3 loop reads CASSFRQGAGRSYNSPLHF. The CDR3 nucleotides read TGTGCCAGCAGCTTCAGACAGGGGGCGGGAAGGTCCTATAATTCACCCCTCCACTTT.

Regarding this clonotype: Mismatch with germline at one junction end may stem from a read error. This chain joins TRBV9 and TRBJ2-5, with 11 positions matching TRBD2. CDR1 is SGDLS, CDR2 YYNGEE, per germline. The CDR3 runs to 16 residues. CDR3 region: CASSLRLAGNGETRYF. The CDR3 coding sequence is TGTGCCAGCAGCCTCCGACTAGCGGGGAACGGAGAGACCCGGTACTTC.

The V call is TRBV20-1, the J call TRBJ1-4; 7 positions match TRBD1. Germline assignment: CDR1 DFQATT and CDR2 SNEGSKA (reference sequence). V gave up 8 bases and J gave up 6 bases; unmatched junction bases: 21. This CDR3 spans 17 amino acids. The CDR3 bases are TGCAGTATCCCCCGAGGTCCACAGGGGACTTTTGATGAAAAACTGTTTTTT. Amino acids: CSIPRGPQGTFDEKLFF.

In its sample, this clonotype was seen many times. The chain uses TRBV12-3 or TRBV12-4 and TRBJ2-7; 11 positions match TRBD1. CDR3 length: 13 amino acids. V was pared by 6 bases and J by 6 bases, with 4 bases of the junction left unmatched. CDR3: CASSPGTGGEQYF. The CDR3 nucleotides are TGTGCCAGCAGCCCTGGGACAGGGGGCGAGCAGTACTTC.

This clonotype was detected only a few times. V and J are TRBV6-6 and TRBJ2-1; the D is unclear. This CDR3 is 11 amino acids long. V lost 6 bases to trimming and J lost 8 bases, with 8 bases between them. CDR1 and CDR2 from the germline V gene are MNHNY and SVGAGI (reference sequence). This CDR3 is CASRELYEQFF. In nucleotides, the CDR3 is TGTGCCAGCAGGGAGTTGTATGAGCAGTTCTTC.

The chain joins TRBV30 to TRBJ1-1, with unresolved D. From germline, CDR1 is GTSNPN and CDR2 SVGIG (reference sequence). V was pared by 0 bases and J by 1 base, with 6 bases between. This CDR3 is built from 13 residues. This chain's CDR3 is CAWSVEQNTEAFF. The CDR3 region has the DNA TGTGCCTGGAGTGTGGAACAGAACACTGAAGCTTTCTTT.

With respect to this clonotype: The junction departs from germline at one end; a sequencing error may be responsible. This chain uses TRBV18 with TRBJ2-3, with TRBD1 matching over 9 bases. The CDR3 has 16 residues. Germline assignment: CDR1 KGHSH and CDR2 LQKENI. CDR3 in amino acids: CASSSRDRDATDAQYF. Written as DNA, the CDR3 is TGTGCCAGCTCATCCCGGGACAGGGACGCGACAGATGCGCAGTATTTT.

This clonotype was detected many times. The rearrangement joins TRBV7-3 to TRBJ2-1; 7 nucleotides match TRBD1. The V gene's germline CDR1 is SGHTA and CDR2 FQGTGA. Trimming at V came to 5 bases and at J to 2 bases, leaving 6 bases not matched to a gene. This CDR3 region has 15 residues. The CDR3 region has the DNA TGTGCCAGCAGCCTACGACAGGGACCCTACAATGAGCAGTTCTTC. Protein product: CASSLRQGPYNEQFF.